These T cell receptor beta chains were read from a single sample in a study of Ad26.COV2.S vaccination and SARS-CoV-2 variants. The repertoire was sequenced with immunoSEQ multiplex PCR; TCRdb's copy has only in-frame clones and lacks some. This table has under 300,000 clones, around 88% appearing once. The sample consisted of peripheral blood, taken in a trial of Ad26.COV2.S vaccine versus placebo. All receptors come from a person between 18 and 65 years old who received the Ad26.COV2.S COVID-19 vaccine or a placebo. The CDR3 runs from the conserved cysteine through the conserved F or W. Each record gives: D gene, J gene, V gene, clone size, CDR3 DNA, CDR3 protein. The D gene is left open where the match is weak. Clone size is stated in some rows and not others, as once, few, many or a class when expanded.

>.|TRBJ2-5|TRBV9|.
TGTGCCAGCAGCGTAGAGGGGGTGGATTGGAGAGCAGAGACCCAGTACTTC
CASSVEGVDWRAETQYF
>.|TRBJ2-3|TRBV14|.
TGTGCCAGCAGCGCACTATATACGCAGTATTTT
CASSALYTQYF
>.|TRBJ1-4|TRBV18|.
TGTGCCAGCTCACCTGACAGGTGGGGCGAAAAACTGTTTTTT
CASSPDRWGEKLFF
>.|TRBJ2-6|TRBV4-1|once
TGCGCCAGCAGCCAAGATTTGGGGCACGCCTCTGGGGCCAACGTCCTGACTTTC
CASSQDLGHASGANVLTF
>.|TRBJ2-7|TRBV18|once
TGTGCCAGCTCACGAGGACAGAACTACGAGCAGTACTTC
CASSRGQNYEQYF
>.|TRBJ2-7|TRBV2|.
TGTGCCAGCAAGACCGGTCCGGGACGGCAATACGAGCAGTACTTC
CASKTGPGRQYEQYF
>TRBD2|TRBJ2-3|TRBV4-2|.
TGTGCCAGCAGCCAAAGCGAGCGGGGGGAGGCAGATACGCAGTATTTT
CASSQSERGEADTQYF
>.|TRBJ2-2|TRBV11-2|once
TGTGCCAGCAGCTTAGATCGGCTAGCAGAGAACACCGGGGAGCTGTTTTTT
CASSLDRLAENTGELFF
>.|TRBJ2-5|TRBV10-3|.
TGTGCCATCAGTGAGAGTACAGGGAGCCAAGAGACCCAGTACTTC
CAISESTGSQETQYF
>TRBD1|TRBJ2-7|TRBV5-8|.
TGTGCCAGCCCGAGGGACAGGGTCAACGAGCAGTACTTC
CASPRDRVNEQYF
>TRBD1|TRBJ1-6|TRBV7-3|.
TGTGCCAGCAGCTCGACAGGGGGTGGTTCACCCCTCCACTTT
CASSSTGGGSPLHF
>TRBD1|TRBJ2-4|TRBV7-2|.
TGTGCCAGCAGCTTAGCAGGGGGCAATTCCAAAAACATTCAGTACTTC
CASSLAGGNSKNIQYF
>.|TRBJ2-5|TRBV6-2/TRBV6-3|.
TGTGCCAGCAGTTACAAAGAACAAGAGACCCAGTACTTC
CASSYKEQETQYF
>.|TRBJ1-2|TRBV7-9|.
TGTGCCAGCAGCTCCTCCGGGACATCTAACTATGGCTACACCTTC
CASSSSGTSNYGYTF
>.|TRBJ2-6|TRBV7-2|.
TGTGCCAGCAGCTTAGTTCGGAGGGGGTCCCTCTCTGGGGCCAACGTCCTGACTTTC
CASSLVRRGSLSGANVLTF
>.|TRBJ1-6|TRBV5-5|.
TGTGCCAGCAGCGCCATGACCGGGCCTTTCACCTATAATTCACCCCTCCACTTT
CASSAMTGPFTYNSPLHF
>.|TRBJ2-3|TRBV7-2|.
TGTGCCAGCAGCGTACCGGGCACAGATACGCAGTATTTT
CASSVPGTDTQYF
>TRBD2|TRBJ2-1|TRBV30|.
TGTGCCTGGAGTCCGGGACTAGCGGGTGGCCATGAGCAGTTCTTC
CAWSPGLAGGHEQFF
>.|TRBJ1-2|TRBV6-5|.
TGTGCCAGCAGTTACTCGGGCCCTCGCTATGGCTACACCTTC
CASSYSGPRYGYTF
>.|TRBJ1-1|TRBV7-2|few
TGTGCCAGCAGCTTTTACAACGCCGAAGCTTTCTTT
CASSFYNAEAFF
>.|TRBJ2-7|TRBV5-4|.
TGTGCCAGCAGCTTGGGCGAGGGAGGCGAGCAGTACTTC
CASSLGEGGEQYF
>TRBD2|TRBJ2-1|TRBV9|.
TGTGCCAGCAGCGAGCTCCCGGGACTAGCCAATGAGCAGTTCTTC
CASSELPGLANEQFF
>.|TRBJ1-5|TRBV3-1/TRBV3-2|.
TGTGCCAGCAGCCAAGATGCCCCGGACAAGGGGGATAGCAATCAGCCCCAGCATTTT
CASSQDAPDKGDSNQPQHF
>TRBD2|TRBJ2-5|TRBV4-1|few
TGCGCCAGCAGCCAAAGGGCTAGCGGGAGAGGGGGAGAGACCCAGTACTTC
CASSQRASGRGGETQYF
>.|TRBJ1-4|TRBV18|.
TGTGCCAGCTCATCGGGGATTAATGAAAAACTGTTTTTT
CASSSGINEKLFF
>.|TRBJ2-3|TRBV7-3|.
TGTGCCAGCAGCGCCCGAGGGGGGCGGGAAGATACGCAGTATTTT
CASSARGGREDTQYF
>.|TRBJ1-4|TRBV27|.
TGTGCCAGCAGTTTATCGGTCGCCGCAACTAATGAAAAACTGTTTTTT
CASSLSVAATNEKLFF
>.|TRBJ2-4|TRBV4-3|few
TGCGCCAGCAGCCAAGATGGGTTAGCCAAAAACATTCAGTACTTC
CASSQDGLAKNIQYF
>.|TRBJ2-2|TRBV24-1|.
TGTGCCACCAGTTCCCGGGCTGCCGGGGAGCTGTTTTTT
CATSSRAAGELFF
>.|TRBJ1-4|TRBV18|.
TGTGCCAGCTCACCAAACAGTGAAAAACTGTTTTTT
CASSPNSEKLFF
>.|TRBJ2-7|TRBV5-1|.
TGCGCCAGCAGCTTGGCAGGGAGGTACGACGAGCAGTACTTC
CASSLAGRYDEQYF
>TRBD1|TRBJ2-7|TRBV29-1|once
TGCAGCGTTTTGACAGGGTTCAACGAGCAGTACTTC
CSVLTGFNEQYF
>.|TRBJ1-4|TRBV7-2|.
TGTGCCAGCAGCTGGGGGGCTAGGGGACGGCTTCAATTCGAAAAACTGTTTTTT
CASSWGARGRLQFEKLFF
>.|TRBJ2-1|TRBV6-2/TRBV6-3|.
TGTGCCAGCAGTCAAGGACTTGAGCAGTTCTTC
CASSQGLEQFF
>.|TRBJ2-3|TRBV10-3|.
TGTGCCATCAGTGAAGCGAGGGAAGGGCTCGATGATACGCAGTATTTT
CAISEAREGLDDTQYF
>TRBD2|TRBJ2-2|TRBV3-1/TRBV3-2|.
TGTGCCAGCAGCTTCGGGACTAGCGGGGGGAACACCGGGGAGCTGTTTTTT
CASSFGTSGGNTGELFF
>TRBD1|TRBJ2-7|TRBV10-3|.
TGTGCCATCAGCCCGACAGGGGGAGACTACGAGCAGTACTTC
CAISPTGGDYEQYF
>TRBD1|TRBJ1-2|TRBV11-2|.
TGTGCCAGCAGCTTGCTTCTTGGACAGGCAGCCTATGGCTACACCTTC
CASSLLLGQAAYGYTF
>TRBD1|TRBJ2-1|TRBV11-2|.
TGTGCCAGCAGCTTCGGGACAGGGTCGAATGAGCAGTTCTTC
CASSFGTGSNEQFF
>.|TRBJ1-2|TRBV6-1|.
TGTGCCAGCAGTGACGAGGGTTCAGGGTTGGGCTACACCTTC
CASSDEGSGLGYTF
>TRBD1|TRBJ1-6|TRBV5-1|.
TGCGCCAGCAGCTTGGACAGGGGTTATTCACCCCTCCACTTT
CASSLDRGYSPLHF
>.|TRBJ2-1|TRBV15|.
TGTGCCACCAGCAGAGGTAACGGGGATTACAATGAGCAGTTCTTC
CATSRGNGDYNEQFF
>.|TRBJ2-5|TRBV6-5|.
TGTGCCAGCAAAGAGGGGGGTAAAAGGGAGACCCAGTACTTC
CASKEGGKRETQYF
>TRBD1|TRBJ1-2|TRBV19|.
TGTGCCAGTAGTTTCACAGGGGTGGGCTATGGCTACACCTTC
CASSFTGVGYGYTF
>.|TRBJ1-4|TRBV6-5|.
TGTGCCAGCAGGGCCCCAGGTGAAAAACTGTTTTTT
CASRAPGEKLFF
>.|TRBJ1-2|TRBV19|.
TGTGCCAGTAGTATAGTACAGGACTATGGCTACACCTTC
CASSIVQDYGYTF
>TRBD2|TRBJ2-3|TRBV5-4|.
TGTGCCAGCAGCCCCCCGGGACTAGCGGGCTCAGATACGCAGTATTTT
CASSPPGLAGSDTQYF
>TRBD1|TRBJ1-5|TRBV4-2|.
TGTGCCAGCAGTCAAGACAGGGGCTATAGCAATCAGCCCCAGCATTTT
CASSQDRGYSNQPQHF
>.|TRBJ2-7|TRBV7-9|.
TGTGCCAGCAGCCCCGCTGGGACGGGGGTCTACGAGCAGTACTTC
CASSPAGTGVYEQYF
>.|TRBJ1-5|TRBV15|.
TGTGCCACCAGCAGAGAACAGTCGAGGGATCAGCCCCAGCATTTT
CATSREQSRDQPQHF
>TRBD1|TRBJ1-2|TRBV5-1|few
TGCGCCAGCAGCGTTGGTCCCGGGACAGGGAACTATGGCTACACCTTC
CASSVGPGTGNYGYTF